This TCR beta chain was retrieved from a study of beta chain features in type 1 diabetes. Trimming took off 3 bases at V and 0 bases at J, with 17 bases between the two ends. The CDR3 length is 16 residues. Germline CDR1 and CDR2: GTSNPN and SVGIG (reference sequence). Notes on the study in general: Moderate yet significant TCRB CDR3 shortening was seen in Type 1 diabetes patients in all four CD4+ subsets.

The table lists this clone with a few counts. Its antigen is as yet unknown. Expressed TCRB transcripts got sequenced, as all isolated RNA was reverse transcribed. Method: immunoSEQ multiplex PCR; TCRdb's copy keeps in-frame clones and lacks some. The sample yields about 660,000 clones, around 15% seen once. The J gene is TRBJ1-2, the V gene TRBV30, with D possibly matching TRBD1 (5 bases). Specimen: naive CD4+ T cells from blood. This clonotype was sampled from a young man with type 1 diabetes. The CDR3 is CAWSAGTRGTNYGYTF. CDR3 bases: TGTGCCTGGAGCGCCGGGACCCGGGGCACTAACTATGGCTACACCTTC.